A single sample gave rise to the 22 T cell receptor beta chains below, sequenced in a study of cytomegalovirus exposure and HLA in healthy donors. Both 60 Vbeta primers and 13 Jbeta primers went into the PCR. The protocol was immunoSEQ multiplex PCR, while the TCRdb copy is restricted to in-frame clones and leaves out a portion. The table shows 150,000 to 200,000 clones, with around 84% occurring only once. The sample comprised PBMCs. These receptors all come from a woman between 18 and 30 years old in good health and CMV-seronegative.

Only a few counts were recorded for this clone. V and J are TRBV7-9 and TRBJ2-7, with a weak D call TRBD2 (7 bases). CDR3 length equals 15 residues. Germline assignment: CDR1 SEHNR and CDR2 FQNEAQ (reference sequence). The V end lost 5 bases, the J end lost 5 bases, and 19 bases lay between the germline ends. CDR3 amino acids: CASSPISQGGDEQYV. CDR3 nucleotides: TGTGCCAGCAGCCCGATATCCCAAGGGGGGGACGAGCAGTACGTC.

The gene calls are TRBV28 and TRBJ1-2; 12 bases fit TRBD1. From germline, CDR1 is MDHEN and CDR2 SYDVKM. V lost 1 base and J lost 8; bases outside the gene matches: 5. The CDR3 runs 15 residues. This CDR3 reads CASSLFGGTGGGYTF. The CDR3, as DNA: TGTGCCAGCAGTTTATTTGGAGGGACAGGGGGCGGCTACACCTTC.

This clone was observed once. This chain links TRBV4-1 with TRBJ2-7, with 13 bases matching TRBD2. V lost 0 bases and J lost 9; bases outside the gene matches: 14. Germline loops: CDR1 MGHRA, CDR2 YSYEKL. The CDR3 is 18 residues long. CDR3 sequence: CASSQDTGKGTSGAGQYV. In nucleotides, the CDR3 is TGCGCCAGCAGCCAAGATACGGGTAAAGGGACTAGCGGGGCAGGGCAGTACGTC.

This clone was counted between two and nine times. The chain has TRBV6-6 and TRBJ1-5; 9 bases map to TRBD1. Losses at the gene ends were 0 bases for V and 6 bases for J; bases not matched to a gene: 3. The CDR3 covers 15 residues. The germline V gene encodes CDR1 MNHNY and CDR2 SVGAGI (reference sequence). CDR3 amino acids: CASSYSGTGFQPQHF. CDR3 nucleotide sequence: TGTGCCAGCAGTTACTCCGGGACAGGGTTTCAGCCCCAGCATTTT.

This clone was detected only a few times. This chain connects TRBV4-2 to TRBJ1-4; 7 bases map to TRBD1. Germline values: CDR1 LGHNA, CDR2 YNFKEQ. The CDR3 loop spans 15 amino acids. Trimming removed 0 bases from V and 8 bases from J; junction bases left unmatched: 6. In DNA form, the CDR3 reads TGTGCCAGCAGCCAAGATGAGGGGGCGTGGGAAAAACTGTTTTTT. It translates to CASSQDEGAWEKLFF.

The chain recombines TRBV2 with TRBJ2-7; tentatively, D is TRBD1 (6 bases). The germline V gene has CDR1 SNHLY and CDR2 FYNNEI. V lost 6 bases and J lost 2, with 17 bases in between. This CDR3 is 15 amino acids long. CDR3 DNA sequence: TGTGCCAGCAGGGCGTCTCCGGGACAAGCCTACGAGCAGTACTTC. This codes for CASRASPGQAYEQYF. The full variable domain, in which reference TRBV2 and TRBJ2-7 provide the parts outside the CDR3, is EPEVTQTPSHQVTQMGQEVILRCVPISNHLYFYWYRQILGQKVEFLVSFYNNEISEKSEIFDDQFSVERPDGSNFTLKIRSTKLEDSAMYFCASRASPGQAYEQYFGPGTRLTVT.

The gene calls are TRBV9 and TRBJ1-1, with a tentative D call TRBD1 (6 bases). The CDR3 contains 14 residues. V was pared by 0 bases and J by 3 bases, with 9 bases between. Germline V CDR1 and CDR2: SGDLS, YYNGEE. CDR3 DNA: TGTGCCAGCAGCGTAGGGGCAGGGGACACTGAAGCTTTCTTT. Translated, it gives CASSVGAGDTEAFF.

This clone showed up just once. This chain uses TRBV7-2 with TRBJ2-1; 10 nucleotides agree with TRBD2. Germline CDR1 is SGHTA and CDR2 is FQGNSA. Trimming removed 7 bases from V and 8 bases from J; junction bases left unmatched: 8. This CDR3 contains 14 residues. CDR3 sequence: CASIFSGRSDEQFF. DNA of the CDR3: TGTGCCAGCATCTTTAGCGGGAGGTCGGATGAGCAGTTCTTC.

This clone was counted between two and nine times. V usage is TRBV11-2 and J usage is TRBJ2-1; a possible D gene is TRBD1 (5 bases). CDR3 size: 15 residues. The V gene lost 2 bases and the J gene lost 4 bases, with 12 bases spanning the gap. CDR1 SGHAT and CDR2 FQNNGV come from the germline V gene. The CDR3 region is CASSLIKGRYNEQFF. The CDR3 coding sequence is TGTGCCAGCAGCTTAATCAAGGGGCGGTACAATGAGCAGTTCTTC.

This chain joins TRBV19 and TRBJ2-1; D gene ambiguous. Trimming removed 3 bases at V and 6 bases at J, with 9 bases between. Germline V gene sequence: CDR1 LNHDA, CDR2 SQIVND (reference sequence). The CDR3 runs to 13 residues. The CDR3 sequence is CASSITGPNEQFF. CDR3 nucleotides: TGTGCCAGTAGTATCACCGGTCCCAATGAGCAGTTCTTC.

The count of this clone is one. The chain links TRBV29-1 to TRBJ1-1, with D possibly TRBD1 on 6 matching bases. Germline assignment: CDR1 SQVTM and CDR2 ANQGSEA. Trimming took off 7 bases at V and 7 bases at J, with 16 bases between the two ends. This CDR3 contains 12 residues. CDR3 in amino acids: CSGRQAEIEAFF. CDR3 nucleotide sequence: TGCAGCGGTCGACAGGCCGAGATTGAAGCTTTCTTT.

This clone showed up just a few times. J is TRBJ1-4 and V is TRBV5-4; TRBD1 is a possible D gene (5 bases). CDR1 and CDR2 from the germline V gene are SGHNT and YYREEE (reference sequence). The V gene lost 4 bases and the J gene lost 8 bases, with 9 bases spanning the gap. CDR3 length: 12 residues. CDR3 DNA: TGTGCCAGCAGCACGGACACCGAAAAACTGTTTTTT. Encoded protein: CASSTDTEKLFF.

This CDR3 reads CASSGLAAEQYF. The CDR3 DNA reads TGTGCCAGCAGCGGGTTAGCGGCCGAGCAGTACTTC. The chain links TRBV5-6 to TRBJ2-7; D perhaps matches TRBD2 (6 bases). V lost 4 bases to trimming and J lost 6 bases, with 11 bases between them. CDR1 and CDR2 from the germline V gene are SGHDT and YYEEEE. CDR3 length equals 12 residues.

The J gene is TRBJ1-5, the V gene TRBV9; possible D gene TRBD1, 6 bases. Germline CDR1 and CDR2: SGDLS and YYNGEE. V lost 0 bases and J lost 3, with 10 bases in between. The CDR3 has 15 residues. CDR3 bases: TGTGCCAGCAGCGTAGGTGGACAGCACAATCAGCCCCAGCATTTT. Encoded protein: CASSVGGQHNQPQHF.

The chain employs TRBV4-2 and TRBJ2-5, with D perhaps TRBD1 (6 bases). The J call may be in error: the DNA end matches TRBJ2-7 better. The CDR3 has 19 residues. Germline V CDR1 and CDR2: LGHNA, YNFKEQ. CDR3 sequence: CASSQTSGTSSRLPYEQYF. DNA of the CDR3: TGTGCCAGCAGCCAAACGTCTGGGACATCATCGAGACTCCCCTACGAGCAGTACTTC.

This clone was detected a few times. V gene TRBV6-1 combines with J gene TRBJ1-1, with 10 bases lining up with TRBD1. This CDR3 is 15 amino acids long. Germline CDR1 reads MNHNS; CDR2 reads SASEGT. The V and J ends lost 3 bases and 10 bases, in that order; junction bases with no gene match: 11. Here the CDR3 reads CASSEFGTGAQGAFF. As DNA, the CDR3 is TGTGCCAGCAGTGAGTTTGGGACAGGGGCCCAGGGAGCTTTCTTT.

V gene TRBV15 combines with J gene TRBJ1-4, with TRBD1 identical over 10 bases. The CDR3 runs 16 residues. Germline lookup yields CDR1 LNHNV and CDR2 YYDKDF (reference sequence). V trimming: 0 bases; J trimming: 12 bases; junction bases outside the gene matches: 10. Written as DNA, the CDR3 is TGTGCCACCAGCAGAGATTTCGACAGGGGGCGAACTCAACTGTTTTTT. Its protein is CATSRDFDRGRTQLFF.

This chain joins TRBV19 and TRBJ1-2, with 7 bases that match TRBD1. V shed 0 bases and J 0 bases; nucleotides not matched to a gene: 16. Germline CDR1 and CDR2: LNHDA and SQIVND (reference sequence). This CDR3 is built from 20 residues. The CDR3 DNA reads TGTGCCAGTAGTATAGAAAGAATTGGACAGGTTTATTCTCCTAACTATGGCTACACCTTC. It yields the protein CASSIERIGQVYSPNYGYTF.

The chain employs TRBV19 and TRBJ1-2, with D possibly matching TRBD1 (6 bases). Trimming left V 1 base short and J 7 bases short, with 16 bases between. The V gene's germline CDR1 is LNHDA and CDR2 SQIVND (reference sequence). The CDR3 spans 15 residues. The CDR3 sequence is CASSIAPGGRGGYTF. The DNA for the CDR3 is TGTGCCAGTAGTATAGCTCCGGGAGGCAGGGGTGGCTACACCTTC.

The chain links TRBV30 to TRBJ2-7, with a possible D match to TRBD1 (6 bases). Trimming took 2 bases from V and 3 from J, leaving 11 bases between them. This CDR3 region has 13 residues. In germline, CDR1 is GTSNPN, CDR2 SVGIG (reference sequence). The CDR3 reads CAWSNRANYEQYV. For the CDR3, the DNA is TGTGCCTGGAGTAACAGGGCCAACTACGAGCAGTACGTC.

The CDR3 nucleotides are TGTGCCAGCTCACCCGGCGAGGGGGCTTACACTGAAGCTTTCTTT. The encoded protein is CASSPGEGAYTEAFF. This chain uses TRBV18 with TRBJ1-1; TRBD1 matches 7 bases. J lost 3 bases, V lost 3 bases, and 7 bases had no gene match. Germline values: CDR1 KGHSH, CDR2 LQKENI. The CDR3 is 15 amino acids.

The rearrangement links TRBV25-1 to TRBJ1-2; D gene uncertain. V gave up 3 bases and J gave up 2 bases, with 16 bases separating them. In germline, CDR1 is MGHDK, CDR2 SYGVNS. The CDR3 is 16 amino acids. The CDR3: CASSEAAGIGNYGYTF. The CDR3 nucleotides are TGTGCCAGCAGTGAGGCGGCCGGAATCGGGAACTATGGCTACACCTTC.